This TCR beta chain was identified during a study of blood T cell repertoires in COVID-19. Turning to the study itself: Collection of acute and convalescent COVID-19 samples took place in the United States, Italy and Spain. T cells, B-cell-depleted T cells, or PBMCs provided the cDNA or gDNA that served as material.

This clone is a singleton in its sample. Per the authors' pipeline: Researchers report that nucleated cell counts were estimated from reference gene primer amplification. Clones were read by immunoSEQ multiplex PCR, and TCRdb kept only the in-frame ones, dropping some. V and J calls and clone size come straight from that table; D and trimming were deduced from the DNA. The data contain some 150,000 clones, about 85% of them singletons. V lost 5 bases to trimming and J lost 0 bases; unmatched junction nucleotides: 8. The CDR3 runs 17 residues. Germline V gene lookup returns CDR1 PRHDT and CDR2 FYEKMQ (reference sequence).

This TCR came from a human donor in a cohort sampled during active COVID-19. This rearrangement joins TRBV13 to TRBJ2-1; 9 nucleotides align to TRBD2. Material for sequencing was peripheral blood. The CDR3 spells CASSTSGRRSSYNEQFF. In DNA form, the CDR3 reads TGTGCCAGCAGCACTAGCGGGCGACGGAGCTCCTACAATGAGCAGTTCTTC.